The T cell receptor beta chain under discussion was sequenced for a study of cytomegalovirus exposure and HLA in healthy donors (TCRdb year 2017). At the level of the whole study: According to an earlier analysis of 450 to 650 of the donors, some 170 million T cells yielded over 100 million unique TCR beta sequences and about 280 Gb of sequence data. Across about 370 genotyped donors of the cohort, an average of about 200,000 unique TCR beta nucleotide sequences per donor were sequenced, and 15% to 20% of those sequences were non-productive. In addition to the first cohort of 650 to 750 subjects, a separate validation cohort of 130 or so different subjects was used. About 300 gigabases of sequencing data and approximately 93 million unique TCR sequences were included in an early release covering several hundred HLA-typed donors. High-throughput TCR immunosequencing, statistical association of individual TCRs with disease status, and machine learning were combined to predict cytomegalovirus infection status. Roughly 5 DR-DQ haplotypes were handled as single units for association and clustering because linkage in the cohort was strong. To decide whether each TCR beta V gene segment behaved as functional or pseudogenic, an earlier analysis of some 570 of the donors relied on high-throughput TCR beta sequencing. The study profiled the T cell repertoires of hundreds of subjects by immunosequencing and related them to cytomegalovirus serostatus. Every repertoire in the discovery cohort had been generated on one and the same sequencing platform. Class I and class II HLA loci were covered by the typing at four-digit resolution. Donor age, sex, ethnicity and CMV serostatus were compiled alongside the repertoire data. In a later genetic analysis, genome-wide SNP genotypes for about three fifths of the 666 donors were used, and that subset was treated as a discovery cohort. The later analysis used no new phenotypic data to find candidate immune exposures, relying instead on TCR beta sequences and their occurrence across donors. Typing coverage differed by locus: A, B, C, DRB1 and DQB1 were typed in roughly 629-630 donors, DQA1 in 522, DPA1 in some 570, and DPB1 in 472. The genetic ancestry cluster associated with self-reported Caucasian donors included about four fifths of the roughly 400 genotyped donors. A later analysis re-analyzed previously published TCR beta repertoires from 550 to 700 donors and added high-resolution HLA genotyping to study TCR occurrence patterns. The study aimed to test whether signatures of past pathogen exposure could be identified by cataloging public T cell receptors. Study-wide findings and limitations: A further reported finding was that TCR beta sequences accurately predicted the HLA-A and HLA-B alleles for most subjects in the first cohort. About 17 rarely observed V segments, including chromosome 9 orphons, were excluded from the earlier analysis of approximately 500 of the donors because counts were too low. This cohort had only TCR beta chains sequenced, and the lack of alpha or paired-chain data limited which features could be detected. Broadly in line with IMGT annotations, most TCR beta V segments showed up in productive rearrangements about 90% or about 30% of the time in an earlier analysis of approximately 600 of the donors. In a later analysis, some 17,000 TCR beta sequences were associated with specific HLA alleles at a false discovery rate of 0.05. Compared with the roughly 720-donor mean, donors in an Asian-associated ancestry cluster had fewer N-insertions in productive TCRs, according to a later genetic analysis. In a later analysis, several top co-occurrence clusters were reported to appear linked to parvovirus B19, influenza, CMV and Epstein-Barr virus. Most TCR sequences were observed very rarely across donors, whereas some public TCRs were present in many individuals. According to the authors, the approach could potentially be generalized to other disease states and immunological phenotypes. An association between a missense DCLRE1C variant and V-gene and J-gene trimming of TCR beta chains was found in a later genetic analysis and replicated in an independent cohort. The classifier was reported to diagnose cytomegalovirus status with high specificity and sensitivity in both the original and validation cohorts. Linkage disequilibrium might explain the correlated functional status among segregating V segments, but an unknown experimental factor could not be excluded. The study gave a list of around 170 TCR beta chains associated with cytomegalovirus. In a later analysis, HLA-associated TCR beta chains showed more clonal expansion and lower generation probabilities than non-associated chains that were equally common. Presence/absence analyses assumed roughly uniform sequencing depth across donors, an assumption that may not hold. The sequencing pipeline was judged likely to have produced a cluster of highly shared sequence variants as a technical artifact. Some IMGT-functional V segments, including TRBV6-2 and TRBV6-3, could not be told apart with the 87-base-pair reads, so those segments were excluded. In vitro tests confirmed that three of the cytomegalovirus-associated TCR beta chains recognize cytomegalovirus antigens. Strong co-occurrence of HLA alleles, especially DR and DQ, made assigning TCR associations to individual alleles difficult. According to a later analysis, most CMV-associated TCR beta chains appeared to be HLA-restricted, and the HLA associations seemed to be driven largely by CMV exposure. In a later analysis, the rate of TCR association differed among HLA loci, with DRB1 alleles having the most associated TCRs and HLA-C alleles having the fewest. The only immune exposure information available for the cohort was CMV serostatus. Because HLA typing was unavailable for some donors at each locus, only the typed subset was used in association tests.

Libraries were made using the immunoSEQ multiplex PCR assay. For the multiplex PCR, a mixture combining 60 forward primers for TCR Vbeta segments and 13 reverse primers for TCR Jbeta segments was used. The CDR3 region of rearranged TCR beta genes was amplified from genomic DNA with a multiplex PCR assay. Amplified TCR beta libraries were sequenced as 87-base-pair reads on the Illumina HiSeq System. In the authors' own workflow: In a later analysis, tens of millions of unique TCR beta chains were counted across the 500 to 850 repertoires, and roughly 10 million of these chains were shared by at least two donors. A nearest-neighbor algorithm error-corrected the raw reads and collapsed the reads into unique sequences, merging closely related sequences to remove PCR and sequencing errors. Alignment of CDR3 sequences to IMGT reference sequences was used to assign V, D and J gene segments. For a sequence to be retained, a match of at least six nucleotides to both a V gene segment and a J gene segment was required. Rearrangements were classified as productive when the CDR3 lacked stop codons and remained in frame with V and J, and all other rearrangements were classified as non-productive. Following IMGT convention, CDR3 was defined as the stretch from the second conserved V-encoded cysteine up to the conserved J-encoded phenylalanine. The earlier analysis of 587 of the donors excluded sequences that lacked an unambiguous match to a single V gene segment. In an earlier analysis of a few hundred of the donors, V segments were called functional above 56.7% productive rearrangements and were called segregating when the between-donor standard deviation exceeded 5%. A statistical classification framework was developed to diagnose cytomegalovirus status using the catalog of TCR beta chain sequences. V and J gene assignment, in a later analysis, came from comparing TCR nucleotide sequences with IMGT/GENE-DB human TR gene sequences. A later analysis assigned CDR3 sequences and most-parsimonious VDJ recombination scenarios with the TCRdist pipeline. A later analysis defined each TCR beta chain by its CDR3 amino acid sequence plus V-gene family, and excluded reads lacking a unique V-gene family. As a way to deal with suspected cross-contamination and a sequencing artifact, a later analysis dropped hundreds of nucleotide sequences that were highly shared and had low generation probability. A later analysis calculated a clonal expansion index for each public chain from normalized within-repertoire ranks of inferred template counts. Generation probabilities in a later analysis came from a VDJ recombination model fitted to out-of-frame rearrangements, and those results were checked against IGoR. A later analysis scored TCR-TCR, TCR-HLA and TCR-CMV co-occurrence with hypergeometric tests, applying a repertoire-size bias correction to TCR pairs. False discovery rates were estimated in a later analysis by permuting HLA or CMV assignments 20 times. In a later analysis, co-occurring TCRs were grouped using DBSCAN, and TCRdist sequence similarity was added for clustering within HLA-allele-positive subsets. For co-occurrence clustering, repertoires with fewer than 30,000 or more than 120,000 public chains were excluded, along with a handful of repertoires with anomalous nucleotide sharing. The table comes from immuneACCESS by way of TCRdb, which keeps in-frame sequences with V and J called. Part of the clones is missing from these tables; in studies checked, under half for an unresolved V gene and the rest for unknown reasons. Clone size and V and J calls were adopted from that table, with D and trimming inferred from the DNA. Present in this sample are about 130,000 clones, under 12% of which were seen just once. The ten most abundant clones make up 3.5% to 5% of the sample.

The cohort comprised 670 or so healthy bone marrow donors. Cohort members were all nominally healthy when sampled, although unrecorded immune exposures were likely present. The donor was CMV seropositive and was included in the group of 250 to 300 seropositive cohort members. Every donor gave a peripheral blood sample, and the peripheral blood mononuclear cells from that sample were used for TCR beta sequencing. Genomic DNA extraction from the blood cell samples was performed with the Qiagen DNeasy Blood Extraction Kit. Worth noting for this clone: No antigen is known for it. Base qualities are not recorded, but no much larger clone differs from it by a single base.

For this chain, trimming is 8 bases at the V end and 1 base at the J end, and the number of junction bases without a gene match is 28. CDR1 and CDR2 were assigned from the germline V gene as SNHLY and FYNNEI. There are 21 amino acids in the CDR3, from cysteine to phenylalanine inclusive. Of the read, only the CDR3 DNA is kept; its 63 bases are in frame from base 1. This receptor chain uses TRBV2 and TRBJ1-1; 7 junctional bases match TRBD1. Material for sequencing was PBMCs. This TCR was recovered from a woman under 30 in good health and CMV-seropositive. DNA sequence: TGTGCCAGCGTTTTCAAGACAGGGAATTTAATGGGGGGTGATCGGAACACTGAAGCTTTCTTT. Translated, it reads CASVFKTGNLMGGDRNTEAFF.